A selection of T cell receptor beta chains follows, all from one sample in a study of T cells after posttransplantation cyclophosphamide. Sequenced by immunoSEQ multiplex PCR; TCRdb stores in-frame clones only, minus some. This repertoire holds approximately 40,000 clones, and none appear only once. Sequenced: PBMCs. Source of these receptors: a man aged 40-55 years in good health, CMV-negative, and a related stem cell transplant donor. Each CDR3 is given with its conserved first and last residue. The D gene is left open where the match is weak. The size entry is marked missing in some rows and otherwise reads once, few, many or a size class.

clone size	V gene	D gene	J gene	CDR3 protein	CDR3 DNA
many	TRBV18	TRBD1	TRBJ1-4	CASSPGTGGEKLFF	TGTGCCAGCTCACCAGGGACAGGGGGTGAAAAACTGTTTTTT
many	TRBV2	.	TRBJ2-2	CASTGLTAGELFF	TGTGCCAGCACCGGTTTAACCGCCGGGGAGCTGTTTTTT
many	TRBV6-5	.	TRBJ2-2	CASSYLRGEAGELFF	TGTGCCAGCAGTTACCTGCGGGGTGAGGCCGGGGAGCTGTTTTTT
few	TRBV29-1	TRBD1	TRBJ2-4	CSGGQEKNIQYF	TGCAGCGGTGGACAGGAAAAAAACATTCAGTACTTC
.	TRBV11-2	.	TRBJ1-6	CASSRTSSYNSPLHF	TGTGCCAGCAGCCGCACTAGCTCCTATAATTCACCCCTCCACTTT
few	TRBV9	TRBD1	TRBJ1-2	CASSVEAGGDYGYTF	TGTGCCAGCAGCGTAGAGGCAGGGGGCGACTATGGCTACACCTTC
many	TRBV11-1	.	TRBJ2-3	CASHETMGTDTQYF	TGTGCCAGCCACGAGACTATGGGTACAGATACGCAGTATTTT
few	TRBV29-1	TRBD1	TRBJ1-2	CSVRDRGLGGYTF	TGCAGCGTCAGGGACAGGGGGCTGGGTGGCTACACCTTC
many	TRBV2	.	TRBJ2-7	CASSPLADSYEQYF	TGTGCCAGCAGCCCCCTTGCGGACTCCTACGAGCAGTACTTC
many	TRBV7-9	TRBD1	TRBJ1-2	CASSLGTDYGYTF	TGTGCCAGCAGCCTCGGGACAGACTATGGCTACACCTTC
many	TRBV6-5	TRBD2	TRBJ2-2	CASRRETESGELFF	TGTGCCAGCAGGCGGGAGACGGAATCCGGGGAGCTGTTTTTT
.	TRBV2	.	TRBJ2-2	CASKLLGWGDTGELFF	TGTGCCAGCAAACTCCTTGGATGGGGGGACACCGGGGAGCTGTTTTTT
.	TRBV19	TRBD1	TRBJ1-2	CASSTPDRGHYGYTF	TGTGCCAGTAGTACGCCGGACAGGGGGCACTATGGCTACACCTTC
many	TRBV5-1	TRBD1	TRBJ2-6	CASSSAPGQVFSGANVLTF	TGCGCCAGCAGCTCCGCACCGGGACAGGTGTTCTCTGGGGCCAACGTCCTGACTTTC
many	TRBV7-9	.	TRBJ2-1	CASSTIYEQFF	TGTGCCAGCAGCACTATATATGAGCAGTTCTTC
many	TRBV5-1	.	TRBJ1-3	CASSLEQGGNTIYF	TGCGCCAGCAGCTTGGAGCAGGGGGGAAACACCATATATTTT
many	TRBV11-2	.	TRBJ2-2	CASSLVESPGTGELFF	TGTGCCAGCAGCTTAGTGGAGTCCCCCGGGACCGGGGAGCTGTTTTTT
.	TRBV7-8	TRBD1	TRBJ2-3	CASSLGTGGRTDTQYF	TGTGCCAGCAGCTTAGGCACAGGGGGTCGAACAGATACGCAGTATTTT
few	TRBV6-1	TRBD2	TRBJ2-1	CASSESTSGSYEQFF	TGTGCCAGCAGTGAATCGACTAGCGGGAGTTATGAGCAGTTCTTC
many	TRBV4-3	.	TRBJ1-2	CASSQDWSQDNYGYTF	TGCGCCAGCAGCCAAGATTGGTCCCAGGATAACTATGGCTACACCTTC
many	TRBV2	.	TRBJ2-2	CASGPPGASGELFF	TGTGCCAGTGGGCCGCCTGGGGCTTCGGGGGAGCTGTTTTTT
many	TRBV5-1	TRBD1	TRBJ1-4	CASAGGWREKLFF	TGCGCCAGCGCAGGGGGCTGGAGGGAAAAACTGTTTTTT
many	TRBV12-2	.	TRBJ1-4	CASRSKLGTRVREKLFF	TGTGCAAGTCGCTCTAAATTAGGGACAAGAGTTAGAGAAAAACTGTTTTTT
many	TRBV9	TRBD1	TRBJ1-1	CASSVSGTGGTEAFF	TGTGCCAGCAGCGTCTCCGGGACAGGGGGCACTGAAGCTTTCTTT
many	TRBV5-1	.	TRBJ2-5	CASSISETQYF	TGCGCCAGCAGTATTTCAGAGACCCAGTACTTC
many	TRBV6-6	TRBD1	TRBJ1-2	CASSYLTGDYGYTF	TGTGCCAGCAGTTACCTCACAGGGGACTATGGCTACACCTTC
many	TRBV19	TRBD1	TRBJ1-1	CASSISSGQAGFTEAFF	TGTGCCAGTAGTATCTCCTCGGGACAGGCGGGTTTCACTGAAGCTTTCTTT
.	TRBV7-9	TRBD1	TRBJ2-3	CASSPRDRGFSTDTQYF	TGTGCCAGCAGCCCCCGGGACAGGGGATTTAGCACAGATACGCAGTATTTT
few	TRBV11-2	TRBD2	TRBJ2-1	CASSIRTSGFSYNEQFF	TGTGCCAGCAGCATTCGGACTAGCGGGTTCTCCTACAATGAGCAGTTCTTC
many	TRBV19	TRBD1	TRBJ2-4	CASSTAATGMPNIQYF	TGTGCCAGTAGTACAGCCGCGACAGGGATGCCAAACATTCAGTACTTC
many	TRBV13	TRBD1	TRBJ2-7	CASSPDRGSSYEQYF	TGTGCCAGCAGCCCGGACAGGGGGTCCTCCTACGAGCAGTACTTC
many	TRBV19	TRBD2	TRBJ2-3	CASRPTSAGADTQYF	TGTGCCAGTAGGCCGACTAGCGCGGGGGCAGATACGCAGTATTTT
many	TRBV7-3	TRBD2	TRBJ2-1	CASSEQAGGQYNEQFF	TGTGCCAGCAGCGAACAAGCGGGGGGCCAATACAATGAGCAGTTCTTC
many	TRBV6-5	.	TRBJ2-1	CASSYSVNSPYNEQFF	TGTGCCAGCAGTTACTCTGTAAACAGCCCTTACAATGAGCAGTTCTTC
few	TRBV6-5	TRBD1	TRBJ1-2	CASSKSRTGKGYTF	TGTGCCAGCAGCAAATCGAGGACAGGGAAGGGCTACACCTTC
.	TRBV2	TRBD2	TRBJ2-3	CASSRRGTSGRVNTDTQYF	TGTGCCAGCAGTCGGCGGGGGACTAGCGGGAGGGTTAACACAGATACGCAGTATTTT
.	TRBV4-1	TRBD2	TRBJ2-3	CASSQERGLAGTTDTQYF	TGCGCCAGCAGCCAAGAACGCGGACTAGCGGGGACCACAGATACGCAGTATTTT
few	TRBV11-3	TRBD1	TRBJ2-5	CASSSRTGARQETQYF	TGTGCCAGCAGCTCTAGGACAGGGGCACGCCAAGAGACCCAGTACTTC
many	TRBV6-5	TRBD2	TRBJ2-2	CASSYLAGGPSGELFF	TGTGCCAGCAGTTACCTAGCGGGGGGGCCGAGCGGGGAGCTGTTTTTT
many	TRBV13	TRBD1	TRBJ2-2	CARQGATGELFF	TGTGCCAGACAGGGGGCAACCGGGGAGCTGTTTTTT
many	TRBV7-2	.	TRBJ2-1	CASSWRGEQFF	TGTGCCAGCAGCTGGCGGGGTGAGCAGTTCTTC
many	TRBV15	.	TRBJ2-3	CATSREGTPDTQYF	TGTGCCACCAGCAGAGAGGGGACACCAGATACGCAGTATTTT
many	TRBV4-1	.	TRBJ1-5	CASSHRASNQPQHF	TGCGCCAGCAGCCACAGGGCTAGCAATCAGCCCCAGCATTTT
many	TRBV2	TRBD1	TRBJ1-1	CASSGWTGRVGVNEAFF	TGTGCCAGCAGCGGATGGACAGGGAGGGTTGGCGTTAATGAAGCTTTCTTT
few	TRBV6-5	.	TRBJ2-1	CASRPGDGKYNEQFF	TGTGCCAGCCGTCCGGGAGACGGGAAATACAATGAGCAGTTCTTC
.	TRBV16	.	TRBJ1-1	CASSPQEGTEAFF	TGTGCCAGCAGCCCCCAGGAGGGCACTGAAGCTTTCTTT